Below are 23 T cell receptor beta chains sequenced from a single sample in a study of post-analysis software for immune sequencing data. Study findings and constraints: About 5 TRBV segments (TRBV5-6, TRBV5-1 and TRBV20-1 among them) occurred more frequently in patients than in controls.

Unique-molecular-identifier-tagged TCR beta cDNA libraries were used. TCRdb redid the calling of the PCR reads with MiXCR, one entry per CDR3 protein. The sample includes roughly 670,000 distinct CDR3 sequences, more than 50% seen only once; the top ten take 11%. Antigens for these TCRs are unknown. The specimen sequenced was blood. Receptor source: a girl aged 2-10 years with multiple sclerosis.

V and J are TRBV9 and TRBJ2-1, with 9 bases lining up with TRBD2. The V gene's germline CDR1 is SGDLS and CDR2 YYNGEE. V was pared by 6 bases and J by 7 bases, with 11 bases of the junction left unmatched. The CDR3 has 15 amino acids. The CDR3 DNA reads TGTGCCAGCACCGGGACCAGCGGGAGGAGTAATGAGCAGTTCTTC. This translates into CASTGTSGRSNEQFF.

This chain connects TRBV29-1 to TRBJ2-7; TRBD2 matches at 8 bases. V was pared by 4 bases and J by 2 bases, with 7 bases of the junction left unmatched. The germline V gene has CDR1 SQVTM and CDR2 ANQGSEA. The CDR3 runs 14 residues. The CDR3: CSVGVTSGPYEQYF. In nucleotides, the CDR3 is TGCAGCGTTGGGGTCACTAGCGGACCCTACGAGCAGTACTTC.

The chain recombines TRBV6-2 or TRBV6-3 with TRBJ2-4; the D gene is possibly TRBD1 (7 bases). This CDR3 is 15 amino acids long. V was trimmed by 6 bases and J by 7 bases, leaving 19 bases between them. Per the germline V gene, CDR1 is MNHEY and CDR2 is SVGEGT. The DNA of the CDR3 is TGTGCCAGCAGCCTCGGCGGGGCAGGGGGGAACATTCAGTACTTC. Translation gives CASSLGGAGGNIQYF.

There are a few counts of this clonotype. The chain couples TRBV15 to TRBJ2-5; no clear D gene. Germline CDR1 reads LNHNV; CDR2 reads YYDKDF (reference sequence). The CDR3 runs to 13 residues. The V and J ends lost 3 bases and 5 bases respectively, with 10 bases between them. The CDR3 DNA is TGTGCCACCAGCAGCATACTGGGGGAGACCCAGTACTTC. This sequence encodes CATSSILGETQYF.

The chain's CDR3 is CASSYFSGQGGGYTF. CDR3 in DNA: TGTGCCAGCAGTTACTTCTCAGGACAGGGAGGCGGCTACACCTTC. The chain recombines TRBV6-5 with TRBJ1-2; 8 bases are shared with TRBD1. The CDR3 consists of 15 residues. Germline CDR1 reads MNHEY; CDR2 reads SVGAGI. The trim removed 1 base at V and 8 bases at J, leaving 9 bases unmatched.

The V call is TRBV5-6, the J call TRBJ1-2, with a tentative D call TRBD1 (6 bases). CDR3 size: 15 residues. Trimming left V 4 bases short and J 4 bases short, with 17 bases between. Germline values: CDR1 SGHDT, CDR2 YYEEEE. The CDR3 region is CASSLTSGQIYGYTF. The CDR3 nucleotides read TGTGCCAGCAGCCTTACGTCGGGACAAATCTATGGCTACACCTTC.

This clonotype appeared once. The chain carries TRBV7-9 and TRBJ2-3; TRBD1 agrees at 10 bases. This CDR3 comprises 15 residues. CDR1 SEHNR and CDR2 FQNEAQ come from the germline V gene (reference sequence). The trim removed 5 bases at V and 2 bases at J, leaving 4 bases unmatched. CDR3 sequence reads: CASSRTGGDTDTQYF. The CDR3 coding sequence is TGTGCCAGCAGCAGGACAGGGGGTGACACAGATACGCAGTATTTT.

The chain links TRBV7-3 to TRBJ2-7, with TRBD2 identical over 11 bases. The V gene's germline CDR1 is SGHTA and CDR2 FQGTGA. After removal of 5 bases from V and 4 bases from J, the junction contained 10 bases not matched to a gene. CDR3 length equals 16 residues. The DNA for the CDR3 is TGTGCCAGCAGCAAGCTAGCGGGAGGAGGATTTTACGAGCAGTACTTC. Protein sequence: CASSKLAGGGFYEQYF. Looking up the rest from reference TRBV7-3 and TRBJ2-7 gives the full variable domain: GAGVSQTPSNKVTEKGKYVELRCDPISGHTALYWYRQSLGQGPEFLIYFQGTGAADDSGLPNDRFFAVRPEGSVSTLKIQRTERGDSAVYLCASSKLAGGGFYEQYFGPGTRLTVT.

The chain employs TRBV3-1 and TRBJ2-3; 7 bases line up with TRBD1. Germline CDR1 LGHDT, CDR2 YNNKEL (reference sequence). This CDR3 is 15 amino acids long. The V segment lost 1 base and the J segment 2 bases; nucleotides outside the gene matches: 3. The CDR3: CASSQAGQITDTQYF. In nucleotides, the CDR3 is TGTGCCAGCAGCCAAGCGGGACAGATCACAGATACGCAGTATTTT.

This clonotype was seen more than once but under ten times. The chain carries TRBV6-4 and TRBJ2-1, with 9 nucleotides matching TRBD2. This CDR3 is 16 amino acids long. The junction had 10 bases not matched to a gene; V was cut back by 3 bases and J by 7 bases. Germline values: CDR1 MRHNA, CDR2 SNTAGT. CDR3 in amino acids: CASSDWAGGPANEQFF. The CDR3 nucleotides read TGTGCCAGCAGTGATTGGGCGGGAGGGCCTGCAAATGAGCAGTTCTTC.

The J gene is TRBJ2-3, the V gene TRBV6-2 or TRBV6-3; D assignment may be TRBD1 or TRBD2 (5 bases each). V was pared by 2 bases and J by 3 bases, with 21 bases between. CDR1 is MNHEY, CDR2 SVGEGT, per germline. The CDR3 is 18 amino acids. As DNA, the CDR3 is TGTGCCAGCAGTTACCCCATTCCCCGGGACGTACTTACAGATACGCAGTATTTT. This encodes CASSYPIPRDVLTDTQYF.

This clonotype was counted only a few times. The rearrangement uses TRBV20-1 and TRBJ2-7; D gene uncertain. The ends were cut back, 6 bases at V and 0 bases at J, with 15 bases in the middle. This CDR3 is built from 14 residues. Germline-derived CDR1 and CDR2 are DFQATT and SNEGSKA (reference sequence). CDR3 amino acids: CSASPGASSYEQYF. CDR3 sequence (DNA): TGCAGTGCCAGCCCGGGCGCTAGCTCCTACGAGCAGTACTTC.

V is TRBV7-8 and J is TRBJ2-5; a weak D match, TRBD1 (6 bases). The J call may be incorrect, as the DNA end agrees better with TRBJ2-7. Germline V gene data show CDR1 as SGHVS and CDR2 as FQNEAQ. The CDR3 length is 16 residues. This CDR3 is CASSLTRQVWTYEQYF. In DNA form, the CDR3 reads TGTGCCAGCAGCTTAACCCGACAGGTGTGGACCTACGAGCAGTACTTC.

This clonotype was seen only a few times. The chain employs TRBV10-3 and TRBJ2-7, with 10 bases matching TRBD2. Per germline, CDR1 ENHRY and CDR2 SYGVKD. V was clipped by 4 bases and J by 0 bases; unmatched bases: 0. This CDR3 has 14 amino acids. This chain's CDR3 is CAISASGSSYEQYF. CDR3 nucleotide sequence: TGTGCCATCAGTGCTAGCGGGAGCTCCTACGAGCAGTACTTC.

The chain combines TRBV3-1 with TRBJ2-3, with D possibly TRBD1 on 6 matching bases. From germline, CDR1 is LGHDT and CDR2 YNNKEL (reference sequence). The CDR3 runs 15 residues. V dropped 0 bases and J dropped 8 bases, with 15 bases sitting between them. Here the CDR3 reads CASSQEAAGGGTQYF. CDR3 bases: TGTGCCAGCAGCCAAGAAGCTGCTGGGGGCGGTACGCAGTATTTT.

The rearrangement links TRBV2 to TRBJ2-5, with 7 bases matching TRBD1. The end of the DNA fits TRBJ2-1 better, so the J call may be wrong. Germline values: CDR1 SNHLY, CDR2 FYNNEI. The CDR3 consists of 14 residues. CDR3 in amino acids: CASQTGFNQETQFF. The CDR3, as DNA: TGTGCCAGCCAGACAGGGTTCAACCAAGAGACCCAGTTCTTC.

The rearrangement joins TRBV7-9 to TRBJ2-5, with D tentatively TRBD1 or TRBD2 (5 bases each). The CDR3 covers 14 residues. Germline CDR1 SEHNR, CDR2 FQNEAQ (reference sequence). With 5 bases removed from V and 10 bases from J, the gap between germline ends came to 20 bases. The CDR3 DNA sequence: TGTGCCAGCAGCCCCCAGATGGGGGATTTTATCCAGTACTTC. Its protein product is CASSPQMGDFIQYF.

The CDR3 nucleotides are TGTGCCAGCAGCCCGCAGAGAGGGTTGGGTGCAGATACGCAGTATTTT. Translation gives CASSPQRGLGADTQYF. The V call is TRBV7-9, the J call TRBJ2-3; the D gene is possibly TRBD2 (5 bases). Germline-derived CDR1 and CDR2 are SEHNR and FQNEAQ (reference sequence). This CDR3 is 16 amino acids long. Trimming cost V 5 bases and J 4 bases, with 19 bases left between them. The full variable domain, with the rest looked up from reference TRBV7-9 and TRBJ2-3, is DTGVSQNPRHKITKRGQNVTFRCDPISEHNRLYWYRQTLGQGPEFLTYFQNEAQLEKSRLLSDRFSAERPKGSFSTLEIQRTEQGDSAMYLCASSPQRGLGADTQYFGPGTRLTVL.

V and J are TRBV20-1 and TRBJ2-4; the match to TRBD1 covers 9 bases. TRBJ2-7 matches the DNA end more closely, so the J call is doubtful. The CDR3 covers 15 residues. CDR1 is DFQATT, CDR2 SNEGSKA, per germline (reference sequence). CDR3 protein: CSASPVGTGTYEQYF. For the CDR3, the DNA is TGCAGTGCTAGTCCGGTGGGGACAGGGACGTACGAGCAGTACTTC.

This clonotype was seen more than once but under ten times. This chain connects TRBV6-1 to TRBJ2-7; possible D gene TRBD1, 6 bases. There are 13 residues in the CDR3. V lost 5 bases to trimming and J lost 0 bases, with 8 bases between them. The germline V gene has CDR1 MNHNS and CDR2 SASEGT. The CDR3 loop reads CASSWDNSYEQYF. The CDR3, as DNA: TGTGCCAGCAGTTGGGACAACTCCTACGAGCAGTACTTC.

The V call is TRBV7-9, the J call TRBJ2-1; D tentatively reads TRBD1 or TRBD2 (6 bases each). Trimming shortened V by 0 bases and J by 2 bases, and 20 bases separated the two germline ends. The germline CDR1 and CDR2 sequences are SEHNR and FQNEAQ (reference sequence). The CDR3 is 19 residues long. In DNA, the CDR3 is TGTGCCAGCAGCTTAGCAGCCCAGGGGAGGCGGACCACCTACAATGAGCAGTTCTTC. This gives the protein CASSLAAQGRRTTYNEQFF.

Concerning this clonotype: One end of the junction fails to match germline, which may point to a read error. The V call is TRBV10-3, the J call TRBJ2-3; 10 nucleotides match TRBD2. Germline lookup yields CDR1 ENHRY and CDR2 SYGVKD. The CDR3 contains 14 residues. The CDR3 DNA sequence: TGTGCCAACAGTAGCGGGGGGAGCACAGATACGCAGTATTTT. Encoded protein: CANSSGGSTDTQYF.

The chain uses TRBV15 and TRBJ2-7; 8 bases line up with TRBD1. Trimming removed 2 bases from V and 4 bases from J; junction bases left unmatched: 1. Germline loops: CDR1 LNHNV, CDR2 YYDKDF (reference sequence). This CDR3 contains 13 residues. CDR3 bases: TGTGCCACCAGCAGACAGGGGGCTTACGAGCAGTACTTC. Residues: CATSRQGAYEQYF.